The 20 T cell receptor beta chains given below trace back to one sample, sequenced in a study of shared clonotypes between healthy human individuals. Libraries were prepared by immunoSEQ multiplex PCR; TCRdb keeps only in-frame clonotypes and omits some of them. The table lists roughly 570,000 clones, roughly 98% of them singletons. Naive CD8 cells comprised CD45RO-negative, CCR7-positively selected cells, excluding terminally differentiated effector memory CD45RA+ cells. The specimen sequenced was naive CD8+ T cells sorted from blood. The source is a man aged 30 to 39 in good health.

The chain combines TRBV10-3 with TRBJ1-1; D remains unclear. From germline, CDR1 is ENHRY and CDR2 SYGVKD. The V end was cut by 6 bases, the J end by 1 base, with 9 bases between. The length of the CDR3 is 13 residues. The DNA of the CDR3 is TGTGCCATCAGCACTACAGAGAACACTGAAGCTTTCTTT. Its protein product is CAISTTENTEAFF.

This sequence joins TRBV6-1 and TRBJ2-1; TRBD1 might be the D (5 bases). Trimming removed 5 bases at V and 9 bases at J, with 17 bases between. There are 14 residues in the CDR3. Germline V gene sequence: CDR1 MNHNS, CDR2 SASEGT. The CDR3 DNA sequence: TGTGCCAGCAGTATCCAGGGTGGGCTCTTTGAGCAGTTCTTC. This gives the protein CASSIQGGLFEQFF.

The gene calls are TRBV29-1 and TRBJ1-1; the D gene is possibly TRBD1 (6 bases). V lost 7 bases and J 6 bases, leaving 15 bases between the germline ends. This CDR3 has 12 residues. In germline, CDR1 is SQVTM, CDR2 ANQGSEA. CDR3 sequence reads: CSGDEQGAEAFF. The CDR3 bases are TGCAGCGGTGATGAACAGGGCGCTGAAGCTTTCTTT.

The chain recombines TRBV6-1 with TRBJ2-3; unclear D gene. Germline V lookup: CDR1 MNHNS, CDR2 SASEGT. The length of the CDR3 is 14 residues. With 1 base removed from V and 2 bases from J, the gap between germline ends came to 7 bases. The CDR3 spells CASSEEITTDTQYF. The CDR3 region has the DNA TGTGCCAGCAGTGAAGAGATCACCACAGATACGCAGTATTTT.

This chain links TRBV5-1 with TRBJ2-1; D gene uncertain. Germline assignment: CDR1 SGHRS and CDR2 YFSETQ. Trimming took off 0 bases at V and 7 bases at J, with 8 bases between the two ends. The CDR3 spans 13 residues. CDR3 nucleotide sequence: TGCGCCAGCAGCTTGGAAGGGTTTAATGAGCAGTTCTTC. This translates into CASSLEGFNEQFF.

The V call is TRBV7-6, the J call TRBJ2-7, with 12 nucleotides matching TRBD2. This CDR3 has 17 residues. V shed 2 bases, J shed 3 bases, and the junction held 8 bases outside the gene matches. The germline CDR1 and CDR2 sequences are SGHVS and FNYEAQ. CDR3 in DNA: TGTGCCAGCAGCTTAAACAGGGGGACTAGCGGGCTCTACGAGCAGTACTTC. It is translated as CASSLNRGTSGLYEQYF.

Comments on this clone: Other DNA sequences within the sample encode an identical CDR3. V gene TRBV19 combines with J gene TRBJ2-5; no clear D gene. Germline CDR1 is LNHDA and CDR2 is SQIVND (reference sequence). V lost 0 bases and J lost 1, with 0 bases in between. The CDR3 runs 12 residues. The CDR3 region is CASSIDQETQYF. CDR3 nucleotides: TGTGCCAGTAGTATAGACCAAGAGACCCAGTACTTC.

The chain links TRBV9 to TRBJ1-3; D remains ambiguous. The length of the CDR3 is 16 residues. CDR1 and CDR2 from the germline V gene are SGDLS and YYNGEE. Trimming removed 1 base from V and 0 bases from J, with 11 bases in between. CDR3 DNA sequence: TGTGCCAGCAGCGTATCGGGCCGCCGCTCTGGAAACACCATATATTTT. Encoded protein: CASSVSGRRSGNTIYF.

The chain uses TRBV7-2 and TRBJ2-2; 10 bases map to TRBD1. In germline, CDR1 is SGHTA, CDR2 FQGNSA. CDR3 length: 15 amino acids. Trimming took 5 bases from V and 4 from J; bases not matched to a gene: 4. CDR3 residues: CASSQWTGGTGELFF. The CDR3 nucleotides are TGTGCCAGCAGCCAATGGACAGGGGGCACCGGGGAGCTGTTTTTT. Supplemented by reference TRBV7-2 and TRBJ2-2, the full variable domain reads GAGVSQSPSNKVTEKGKDVELRCDPISGHTALYWYRQSLGQGLEFLIYFQGNSAPDKSGLPSDRFSAERTGGSVSTLTIQRTQQEDSAVYLCASSQWTGGTGELFFGEGSRLTVL.

The chain combines TRBV19 with TRBJ2-7; D is ambiguous. Trimming left V 4 bases short and J 0 bases short, with 7 bases between. Germline V gene data show CDR1 as LNHDA and CDR2 as SQIVND (reference sequence). The CDR3 totals 13 residues. The CDR3 sequence: CASSKAVSYEQYF. CDR3 nucleotides: TGTGCCAGTAGTAAGGCAGTCTCCTACGAGCAGTACTTC. Full variable domain (missing parts from reference TRBV19 and TRBJ2-7): DGGITQSPKYLFRKEGQNVTLSCEQNLNHDAMYWYRQDPGQGLRLIYYSQIVNDFQKGDIAEGYSVSREKKESFPLTVTSAQKNPTAFYLCASSKAVSYEQYFGPGTRLTVT.

The chain uses TRBV7-9 and TRBJ2-2, with D perhaps TRBD1 or TRBD2 (5 bases each). The CDR3 extends over 13 amino acids. Germline assignment: CDR1 SEHNR and CDR2 FQNEAQ (reference sequence). Trimming shortened V by 5 bases and J by 6 bases, and 10 bases separated the two germline ends. CDR3 sequence reads: CASSDVGAGELFF. The DNA for the CDR3 is TGTGCCAGCAGCGACGTGGGGGCCGGGGAGCTGTTTTTT.

The CDR3 sequence is CSVENRTGFGEQFF. The DNA of the CDR3 is TGCAGCGTGGAGAACAGGACAGGGTTCGGTGAGCAGTTCTTC. The chain uses TRBV29-1 and TRBJ2-1, with 8 positions matching TRBD1. CDR1 and CDR2 (germline): SQVTM, ANQGSEA. CDR3 length: 14 amino acids. The V segment lost 6 bases and the J segment 9 bases; nucleotides outside the gene matches: 13.

CDR3: CASSLSLVDEQYF. For the CDR3, the DNA is TGTGCCAGCAGTTTATCTTTGGTGGACGAGCAGTACTTC. The chain uses TRBV28 and TRBJ2-7, with no clear D. Germline V gene lookup returns CDR1 MDHEN and CDR2 SYDVKM. Deletions cut 1 base from V and 5 bases from J, with 9 bases between. The CDR3 has 13 residues.

J is TRBJ1-5 and V is TRBV27; TRBD1 is a possible D gene (5 bases). The CDR3 runs 14 residues. V was clipped by 5 bases and J by 1 base, with 9 bases between them. Germline assignment: CDR1 MNHEY and CDR2 SMNVEV (reference sequence). CDR3 protein: CASSLRDSNQPQHF. The CDR3 DNA reads as TGTGCCAGCAGTCTGAGGGACAGCAATCAGCCCCAGCATTTT.

The genes are TRBV4-2 and TRBJ1-5; D is undetermined. The CDR3 spans 17 residues. CDR1 and CDR2 (germline): LGHNA, YNFKEQ. V lost 0 bases and J 3 bases, leaving 15 bases between the germline ends. The CDR3 region has the DNA TGTGCCAGCAGCCAAGAAGGCAAAGACTATGTCAATCAGCCCCAGCATTTT. Translation gives CASSQEGKDYVNQPQHF.

The V and J genes are TRBV27 and TRBJ2-2, with D unresolved. Germline V gene lookup returns CDR1 MNHEY and CDR2 SMNVEV (reference sequence). Trimming left V 5 bases short and J 6 bases short, with 10 bases between. The CDR3 is made up of 13 amino acids. For the CDR3, the DNA is TGTGCCAGCAGTAATAAGGGCCCCGGGGAGCTGTTTTTT. Its translation is CASSNKGPGELFF.

This clone was counted once. The V call is TRBV7-7, the J call TRBJ2-1; D is possibly TRBD1 (5 bases). Germline CDR1 reads SSHAT; CDR2 reads FNYEAQ (reference sequence). The CDR3 is 15 amino acids. Between the trimmed V and J ends, which lost 4 bases and 0 bases, there was a span of 10 bases. Here the CDR3 DNA reads TGTGCCAGCAGCTCCAGGGTCAGCTCCTACAATGAGCAGTTCTTC. Protein sequence: CASSSRVSSYNEQFF. Filled out from reference TRBV7-7 and TRBJ2-1, the complete variable domain reads GAGVSQSPRYKVTKRGQDVTLRCDPISSHATLYWYQQALGQGPEFLTYFNYEAQPDKSGLPSDRFSAERPEGSISTLTIQRTEQRDSAMYRCASSSRVSSYNEQFFGPGTRLTVL.

This sequence joins TRBV5-1 and TRBJ2-1; 10 nucleotides match TRBD1. The length of the CDR3 is 16 residues. Germline V gene sequence: CDR1 SGHRS, CDR2 YFSETQ. With V trimmed by 0 bases and J by 4 bases, 4 bases remained unmatched. Here the CDR3 reads CASSLEGQGLYNEQFF. The CDR3 DNA follows: TGCGCCAGCAGCTTGGAGGGACAGGGGTTGTACAATGAGCAGTTCTTC. Filled out from reference TRBV5-1 and TRBJ2-1, the complete variable domain reads KAGVTQTPRYLIKTRGQQVTLSCSPISGHRSVSWYQQTPGQGLQFLFEYFSETQRNKGNFPGRFSGRQFSNSRSEMNVSTLELGDSALYLCASSLEGQGLYNEQFFGPGTRLTVL.

Only one count was recorded for this clone. J is TRBJ2-1 and V is TRBV11-2, with 10 positions matching TRBD2. This CDR3 has 16 amino acids. CDR1 is SGHAT and CDR2 is FQNNGV in the germline V gene. V shed 5 bases, J shed 2 bases, and the junction held 6 bases outside the gene matches. CDR3 DNA: TGTGCCAGCAGCCGGAGCGGGAGGGCCCCCTACAATGAGCAGTTCTTC. It yields the protein CASSRSGRAPYNEQFF.

The chain uses TRBV7-6 and TRBJ2-7, with D unresolved. The CDR3 consists of 14 residues. Trimming took 1 base from V and 3 from J, leaving 10 bases between them. Germline V gene lookup returns CDR1 SGHVS and CDR2 FNYEAQ. The chain's CDR3 is CASSLGTVDYEQYF. CDR3 DNA: TGTGCCAGCAGCTTAGGGACCGTCGACTACGAGCAGTACTTC.